This is a list of T cell receptor beta chains from one sample in a study of control samples from healthy donors and cancer patients. The assay was immunoSEQ multiplex PCR, and TCRdb's table has in-frame clones only and misses some. This repertoire shows about 85,000 clones, about 88% found once; its top ten account for 7.5% to 8%. Material for sequencing was blood. These TCRs come from a woman in her sixties in good health. Both conserved end residues are part of each CDR3. The order of the fields is clone size, V gene, J gene, D gene, CDR3 protein, CDR3 DNA. D genes are given only for firm matches. Clone sizes are given selectively: once, few, many, or a class where the clone is expanded.

>.|TRBV6-6|TRBJ2-7|.
CASLNLAYDRYEQYF
TGTGCCAGCCTAAACCTAGCGTACGATCGCTACGAGCAGTACTTC
>.|TRBV7-9|TRBJ1-4|.
CASSLEIPNPGEKLFF
TGTGCCAGCAGCTTAGAAATCCCAAATCCGGGGGAAAAACTGTTTTTT
>.|TRBV6-2/TRBV6-3|TRBJ1-2|.
CASSYSGQREISF
TGTGCCAGCAGTTACAGCGGACAGAGAGAAATTAGCTTC
>.|TRBV19|TRBJ2-6|.
CASMVPWGTQSSGANVLTF
TGTGCCAGTATGGTGCCGTGGGGGACACAGAGCTCTGGGGCCAACGTCCTGACTTTC
>.|TRBV24-1|TRBJ1-5|.
CATPRAQPQHF
TGTGCCACCCCCCGCGCTCAGCCCCAGCATTTT
>.|TRBV19|TRBJ1-4|.
CASSSPRTDWNEKLFF
TGTGCCAGTAGTTCCCCCAGGACGGATTGGAATGAAAAACTGTTTTTT
>.|TRBV15|TRBJ2-7|TRBD1
CATSRGTGASYEQYF
TGTGCCACCAGCAGAGGGACAGGGGCATCCTACGAGCAGTACTTC
>few|TRBV28|TRBJ2-7|.
CASSFRGERVAYEQYF
TGTGCCAGCAGTTTCCGAGGGGAGCGGGTGGCCTACGAGCAGTACTTC
>.|TRBV7-9|TRBJ2-2|TRBD2
CASSPIGGRASGTGELFF
TGTGCCAGCAGCCCAATAGGCGGGAGGGCCTCGGGCACCGGGGAGCTGTTTTTT
>.|TRBV5-1|TRBJ2-1|.
CASSGPRGGGNEQFF
TGCGCCAGCAGCGGCCCCAGGGGGGGCGGGAATGAGCAGTTCTTC
>once|TRBV11-2|TRBJ2-3|TRBD2
CASSKRSGRVTDTQYF
TGTGCCAGCAGCAAACGCAGCGGGAGGGTCACAGATACGCAGTATTTT